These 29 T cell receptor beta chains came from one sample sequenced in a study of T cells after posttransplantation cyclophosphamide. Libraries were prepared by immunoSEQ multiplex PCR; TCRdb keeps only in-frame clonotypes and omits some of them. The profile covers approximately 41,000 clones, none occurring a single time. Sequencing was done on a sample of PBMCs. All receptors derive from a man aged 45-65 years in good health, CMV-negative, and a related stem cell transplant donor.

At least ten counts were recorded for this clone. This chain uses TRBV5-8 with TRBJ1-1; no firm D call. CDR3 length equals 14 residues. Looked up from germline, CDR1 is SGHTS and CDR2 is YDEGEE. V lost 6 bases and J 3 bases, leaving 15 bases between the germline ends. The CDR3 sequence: CASTRLRAHTEAFF. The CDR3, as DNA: TGTGCCAGCACCAGGCTGAGGGCCCACACTGAAGCTTTCTTT.

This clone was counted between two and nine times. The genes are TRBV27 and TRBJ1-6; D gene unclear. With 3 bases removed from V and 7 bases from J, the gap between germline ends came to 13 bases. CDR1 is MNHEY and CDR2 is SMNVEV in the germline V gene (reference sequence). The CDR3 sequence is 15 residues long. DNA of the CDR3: TGTGCCAGCAGTTTGTCAATGCGTATGAATTCACCCCTCCACTTT. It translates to CASSLSMRMNSPLHF.

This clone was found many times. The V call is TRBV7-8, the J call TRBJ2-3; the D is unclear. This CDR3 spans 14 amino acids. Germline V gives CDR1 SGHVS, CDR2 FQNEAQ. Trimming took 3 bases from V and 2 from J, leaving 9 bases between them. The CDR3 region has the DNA TGTGCCAGCAGCTTTACGGTGTTCACAGATACGCAGTATTTT. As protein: CASSFTVFTDTQYF.

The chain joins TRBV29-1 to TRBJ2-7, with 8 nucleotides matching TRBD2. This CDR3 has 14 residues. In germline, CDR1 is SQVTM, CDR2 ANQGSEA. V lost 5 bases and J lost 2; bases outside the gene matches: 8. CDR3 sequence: CSVQWLAGTYEQYF. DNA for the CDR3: TGCAGCGTTCAGTGGCTAGCGGGCACCTACGAGCAGTACTTC.

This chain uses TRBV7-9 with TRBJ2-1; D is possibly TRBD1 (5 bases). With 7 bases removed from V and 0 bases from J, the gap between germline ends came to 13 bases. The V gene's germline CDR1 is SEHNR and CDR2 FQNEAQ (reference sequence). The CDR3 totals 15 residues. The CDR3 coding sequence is TGTGCCAGCAACCCTAGGGGAAGCTCCTACAATGAGCAGTTCTTC. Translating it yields CASNPRGSSYNEQFF.

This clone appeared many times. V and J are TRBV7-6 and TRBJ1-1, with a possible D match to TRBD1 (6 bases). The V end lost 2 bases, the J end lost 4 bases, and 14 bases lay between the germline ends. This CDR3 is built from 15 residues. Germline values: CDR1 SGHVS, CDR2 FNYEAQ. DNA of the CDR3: TGTGCCAGCAGCTTACTCCCAGGGGCGGTCACTGAAGCTTTCTTT. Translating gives CASSLLPGAVTEAFF.

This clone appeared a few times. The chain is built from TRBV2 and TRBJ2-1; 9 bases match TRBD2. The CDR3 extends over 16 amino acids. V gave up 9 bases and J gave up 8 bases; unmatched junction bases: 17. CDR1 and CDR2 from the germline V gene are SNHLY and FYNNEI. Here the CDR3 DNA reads TGTGCCAGAAAGCTTTTACTAGCGGGCCAAAGTGATGAGCAGTTCTTC. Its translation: CARKLLLAGQSDEQFF.

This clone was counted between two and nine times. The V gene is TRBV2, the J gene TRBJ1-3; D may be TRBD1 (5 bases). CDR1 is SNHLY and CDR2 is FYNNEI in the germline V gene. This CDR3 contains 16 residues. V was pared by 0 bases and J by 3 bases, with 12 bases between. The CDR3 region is CASSEAGEGRGNTIYF. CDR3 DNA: TGTGCCAGCAGTGAAGCGGGGGAGGGCCGTGGAAACACCATATATTTT.

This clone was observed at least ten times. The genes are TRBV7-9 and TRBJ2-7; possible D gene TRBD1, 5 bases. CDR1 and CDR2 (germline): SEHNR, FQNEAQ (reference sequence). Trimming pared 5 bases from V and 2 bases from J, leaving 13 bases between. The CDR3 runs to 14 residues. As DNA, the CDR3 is TGTGCCAGCAGCATGCAGGGATCCCCCTACGAGCAGTACTTC. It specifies CASSMQGSPYEQYF.

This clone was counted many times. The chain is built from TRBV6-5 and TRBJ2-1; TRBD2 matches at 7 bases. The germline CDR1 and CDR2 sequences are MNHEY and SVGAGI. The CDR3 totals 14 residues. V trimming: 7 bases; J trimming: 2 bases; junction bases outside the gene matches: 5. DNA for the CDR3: TGTGCCAGCATGCGCGGGAGTCCCTACAATGAGCAGTTCTTC. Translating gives CASMRGSPYNEQFF.

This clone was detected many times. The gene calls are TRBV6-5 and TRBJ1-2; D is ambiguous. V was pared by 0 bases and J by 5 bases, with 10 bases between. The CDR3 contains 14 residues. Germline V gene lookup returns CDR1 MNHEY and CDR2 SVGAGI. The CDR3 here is CASSYSEGLYGYTF. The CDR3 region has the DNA TGTGCCAGCAGTTACTCGGAGGGCCTATATGGCTACACCTTC.

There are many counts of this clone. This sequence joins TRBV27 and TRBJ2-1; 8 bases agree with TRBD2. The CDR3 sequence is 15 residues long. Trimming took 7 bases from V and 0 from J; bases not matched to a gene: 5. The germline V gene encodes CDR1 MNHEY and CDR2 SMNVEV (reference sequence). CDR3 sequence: CASMRLAGSYNEQFF. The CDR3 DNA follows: TGTGCCAGCATGAGGCTAGCGGGCTCCTACAATGAGCAGTTCTTC.

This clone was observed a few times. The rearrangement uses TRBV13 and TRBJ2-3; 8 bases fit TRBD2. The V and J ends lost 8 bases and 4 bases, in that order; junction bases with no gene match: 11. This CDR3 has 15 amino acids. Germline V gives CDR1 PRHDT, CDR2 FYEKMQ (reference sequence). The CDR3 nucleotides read TGTGCCAGCGTTCTGACGGGGGGGCAATCAGATACGCAGTATTTT. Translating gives CASVLTGGQSDTQYF.

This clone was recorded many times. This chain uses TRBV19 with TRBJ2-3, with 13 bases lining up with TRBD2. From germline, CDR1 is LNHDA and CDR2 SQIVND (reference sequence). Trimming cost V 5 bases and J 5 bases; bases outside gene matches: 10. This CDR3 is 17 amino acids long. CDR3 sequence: CASSQGTSGIGRDTQYF. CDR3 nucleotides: TGTGCCAGTAGTCAAGGGACTAGCGGGATTGGGAGAGATACGCAGTATTTT.

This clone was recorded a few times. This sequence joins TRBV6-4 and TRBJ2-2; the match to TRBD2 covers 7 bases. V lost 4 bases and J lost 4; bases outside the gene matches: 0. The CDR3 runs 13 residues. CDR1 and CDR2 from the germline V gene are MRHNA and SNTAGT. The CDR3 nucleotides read TGTGCCAGCAGTGGGACTAGCACCGGGGAGCTGTTTTTT. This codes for CASSGTSTGELFF.

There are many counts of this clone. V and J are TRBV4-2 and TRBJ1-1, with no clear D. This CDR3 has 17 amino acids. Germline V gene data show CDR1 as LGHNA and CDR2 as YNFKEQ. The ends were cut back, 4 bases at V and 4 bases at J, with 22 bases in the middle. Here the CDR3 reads CASSPETHSTRSTEAFF. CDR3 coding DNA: TGTGCCAGCAGCCCCGAGACCCATAGTACACGGAGCACTGAAGCTTTCTTT.

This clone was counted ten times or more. The CDR3 sequence is CASTSGSYNEQFF. The CDR3 bases are TGCGCCAGCACTAGCGGGAGCTACAATGAGCAGTTCTTC. This chain connects TRBV10-2 to TRBJ2-1; 10 positions match TRBD2. V lost 7 bases, J lost 3 bases, and 0 bases stayed unmatched. CDR3 length: 13 amino acids. Looked up from germline, CDR1 is WSHSY and CDR2 is SAAADI.

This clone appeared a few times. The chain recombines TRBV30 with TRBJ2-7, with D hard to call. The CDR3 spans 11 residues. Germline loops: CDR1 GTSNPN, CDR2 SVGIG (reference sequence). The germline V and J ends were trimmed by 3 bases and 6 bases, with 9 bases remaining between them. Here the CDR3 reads CAWSDGSEQYF. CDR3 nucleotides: TGTGCCTGGAGCGACGGGTCCGAGCAGTACTTC.

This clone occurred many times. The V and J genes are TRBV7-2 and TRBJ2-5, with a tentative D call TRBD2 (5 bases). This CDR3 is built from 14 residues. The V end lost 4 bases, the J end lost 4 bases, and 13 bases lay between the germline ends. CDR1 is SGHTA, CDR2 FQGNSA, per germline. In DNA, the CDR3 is TGTGCCAGCAGCTCAGCCGGAGGCCGAGAGACCCAGTACTTC. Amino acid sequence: CASSSAGGRETQYF.

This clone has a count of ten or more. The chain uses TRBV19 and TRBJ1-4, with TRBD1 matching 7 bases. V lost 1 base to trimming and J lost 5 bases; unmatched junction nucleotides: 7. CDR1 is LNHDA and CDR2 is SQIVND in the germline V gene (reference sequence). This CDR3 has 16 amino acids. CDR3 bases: TGTGCCAGTAGTATAGCCAAGGGACAGCCGAATGAAAAACTGTTTTTT. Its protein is CASSIAKGQPNEKLFF.

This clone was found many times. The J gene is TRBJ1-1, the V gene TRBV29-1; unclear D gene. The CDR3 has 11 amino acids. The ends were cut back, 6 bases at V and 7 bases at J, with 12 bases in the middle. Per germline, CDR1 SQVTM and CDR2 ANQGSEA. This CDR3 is CSVPTKGEAFF. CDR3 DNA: TGCAGCGTCCCGACTAAGGGTGAAGCTTTCTTT.

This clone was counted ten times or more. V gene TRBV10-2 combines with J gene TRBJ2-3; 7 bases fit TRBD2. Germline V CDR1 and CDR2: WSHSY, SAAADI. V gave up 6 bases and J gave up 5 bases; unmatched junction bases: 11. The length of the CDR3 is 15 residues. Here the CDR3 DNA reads TGCGCCAGCAGACTTCCGGGGGGAGGCGGAGATACGCAGTATTTT. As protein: CASRLPGGGGDTQYF.

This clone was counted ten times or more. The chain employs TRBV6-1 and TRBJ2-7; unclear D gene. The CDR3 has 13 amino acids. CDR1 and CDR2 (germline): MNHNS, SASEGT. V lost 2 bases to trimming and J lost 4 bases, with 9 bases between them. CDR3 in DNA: TGTGCCAGCAGTGAAAGCCCGTCTTACGAGCAGTACTTC. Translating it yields CASSESPSYEQYF.

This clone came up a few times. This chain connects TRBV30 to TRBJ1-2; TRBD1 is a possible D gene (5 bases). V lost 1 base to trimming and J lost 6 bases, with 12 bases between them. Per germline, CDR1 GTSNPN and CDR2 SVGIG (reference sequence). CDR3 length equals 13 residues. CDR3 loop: CAWSAPPGNGYTF. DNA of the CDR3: TGTGCCTGGAGTGCCCCCCCAGGGAATGGCTACACCTTC.

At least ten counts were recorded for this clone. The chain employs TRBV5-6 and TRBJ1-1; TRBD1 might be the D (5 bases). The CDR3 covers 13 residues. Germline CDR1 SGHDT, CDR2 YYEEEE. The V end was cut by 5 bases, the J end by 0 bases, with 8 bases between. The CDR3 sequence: CASSTTVNTEAFF. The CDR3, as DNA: TGTGCCAGCAGTACGACAGTGAACACTGAAGCTTTCTTT.

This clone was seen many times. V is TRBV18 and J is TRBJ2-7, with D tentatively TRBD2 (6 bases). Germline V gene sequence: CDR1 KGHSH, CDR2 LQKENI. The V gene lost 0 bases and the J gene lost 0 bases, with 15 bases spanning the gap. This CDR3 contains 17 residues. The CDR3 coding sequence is TGTGCCAGCTCACCACCGTCTGCGCGGGGTAGCTCCTACGAGCAGTACTTC. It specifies CASSPPSARGSSYEQYF.

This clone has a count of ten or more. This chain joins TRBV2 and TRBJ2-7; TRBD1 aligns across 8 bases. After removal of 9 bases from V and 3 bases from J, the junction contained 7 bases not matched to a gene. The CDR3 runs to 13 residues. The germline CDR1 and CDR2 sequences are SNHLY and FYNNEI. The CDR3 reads CASDSDRDYEQYF. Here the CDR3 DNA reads TGTGCCAGTGACTCGGACAGGGACTACGAGCAGTACTTC.

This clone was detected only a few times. CDR3 in DNA: TGTGCCAGCAGCTTAACTAGGACGGGCTACACCTTC. Translating gives CASSLTRTGYTF. The V and J genes are TRBV7-2 and TRBJ1-2; D not certain. Trimming pared 2 bases from V and 8 bases from J, leaving 9 bases between. The germline V gene has CDR1 SGHTA and CDR2 FQGNSA. The CDR3 has 12 residues.

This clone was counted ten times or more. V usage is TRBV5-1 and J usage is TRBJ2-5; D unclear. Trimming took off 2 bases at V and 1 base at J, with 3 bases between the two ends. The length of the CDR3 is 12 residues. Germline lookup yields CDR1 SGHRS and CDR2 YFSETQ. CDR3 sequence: CASSFGQETQYF. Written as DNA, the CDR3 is TGCGCCAGCAGCTTCGGCCAAGAGACCCAGTACTTC.